This T cell receptor (beta chain) was retrieved from a study of T-cell reconstitution after alpha-beta-depleted transplantation in children (dated by TCRdb to the mid-2010s). Study-wide context: Using TCR repertoire profiling, the study quantitatively followed how T-cell immune reconstitution unfolded in children after TCRalphabeta/CD19-depleted allogeneic hematopoietic cell transplantation. Study-wide findings and limitations: The apparently early alphabetaT-cell count recovery about two months after transplant was reportedly dependent on only several hundred rapidly expanded clones derived from non-depleted graft cells. Over subsequent months, a decline in hyperexpanded clone frequencies was noted, and after one year, T-cell counts and TCRbeta diversity were mostly ascribed to newly produced T cells. In some patients, high TCRbeta diversity at day 60 was attributed to recipient T cells and intrathymic progenitors that had survived conditioning.

The treatment or condition label, as the study defines it: allogeneic hematopoietic cell transplantation with graft depleted of TCRalphabeta T cells and CD19 B cells. The children who served as transplant recipients had been given grafts of TCRalphabeta/CD19-depleted allogeneic hematopoietic cells. About this clonotype: What antigen it recognizes has not been identified. Per-base quality was not reported, and no clone a single base away is much larger than it.

As encoded in the germline V gene (reference sequence), CDR1 is SEHNR while CDR2 is FQNEAQ. V drops 1 base and J drops 7 bases, leaving 16 bases in between. From the cysteine up to the phenylalanine, the CDR3 has a length of 15 residues. Only CDR3 DNA is held: 45 bases, read in frame from base 1. Library method: PCR. For sequencing, an Illumina HiSeq 2500 was employed. To normalize quantification of the TCRbeta repertoire, the TCR libraries were built with molecular barcoding that relied on unique molecular identifiers. In TCRdb, the public reads were trimmed at Q25 with fastp and aligned with MiXCR, with productive beta chains retained. When rows share a CDR3 protein, they turn into one entry using the most common DNA and genes. The sample records some 300,000 distinct CDR3 sequences, less than 9.5% of which are singletons. The biggest ten clones account for approximately 9% of the sample.

The sequences come from peripheral blood, collected 360 days after TCRalphabeta/CD19-depleted stem cell transplant. The receptor was derived from a female patient between 2 and 10 years old who had a stem cell transplant for Fanconi anemia, so the T cells may come from the graft donor. Here the chain combines TRBV7-9 and TRBJ2-5; TRBD2 might be the D gene, on 5 matching bases. The DNA is as follows: TGTGCCAGCAGCTTAGAGCTCGGCGCTGGAGGGACCCAGTACTTC. It codes for CASSLELGAGGTQYF.